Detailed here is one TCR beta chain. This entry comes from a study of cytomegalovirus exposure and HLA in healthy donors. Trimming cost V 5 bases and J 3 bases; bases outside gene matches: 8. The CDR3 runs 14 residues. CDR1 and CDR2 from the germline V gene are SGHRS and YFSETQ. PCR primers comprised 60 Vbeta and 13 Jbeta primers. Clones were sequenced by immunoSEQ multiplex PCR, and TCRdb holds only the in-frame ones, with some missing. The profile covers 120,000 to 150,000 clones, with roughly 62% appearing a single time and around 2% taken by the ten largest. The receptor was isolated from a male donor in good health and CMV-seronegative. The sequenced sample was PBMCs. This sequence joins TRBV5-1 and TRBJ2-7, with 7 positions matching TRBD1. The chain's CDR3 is CASSKDRDLYEQYF. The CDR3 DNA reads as TGCGCCAGCAGTAAAGACAGGGATCTCTACGAGCAGTACTTC.